This entry describes one TCR beta chain. The sample originates from a study of OX40 agonist ivuxolimab in advanced cancers. The CDR3 is 20 residues long. Trimming cost V 6 bases and J 1 base; bases outside gene matches: 23. Profiled with immunoSEQ multiplex PCR; TCRdb holds only in-frame clones, not every one. The sample consists of about 61,000 clones, 82% of them appearing once. The source is an adult with an advanced solid tumor such as melanoma, head and neck, liver or kidney cancer. The specimen was CD4+ or CD8+ T cells sorted from blood, collected in a trial of the OX40 agonist ivuxolimab. The chain recombines TRBV5-3 with TRBJ2-3; 7 nucleotides align to TRBD2. TRBV5-3 is placed among ORFs of uncertain function. This CDR3 reads CARTEEVGLGLPAGTDTQYF. CDR3 bases: TGTGCCAGAACCGAAGAGGTAGGACTAGGTCTTCCAGCCGGCACAGATACGCAGTATTTT.